The entry below gives a single TCR beta chain sequence along with its context. This clonotype was recorded a few times. Its antigen remains undetermined. No base-level quality is on record; no much larger clone is a single base apart. V is pruned by 3 bases and J by 0 bases, leaving 4 bases of the junction without a gene match. CDR1 and CDR2, looked up from the germline V gene (reference sequence), are GTSNPN and SVGIG. The CDR3, from cysteine to phenylalanine, totals 15 residues. Only the CDR3 part of the read is kept: 45 bases, read in frame from the first base. This specimen comes from a study of T cells in Graves' hyperthyroidism and ophthalmopathy (dated by TCRdb to between 2018 and 2020). Regarding the complete study: Peripheral blood was collected at initial diagnosis, before any treatment. After blood sampling, hyperthyroidism patients were treated with methimazole at a starting dose of 30 mg daily, and ophthalmopathy patients were treated with high-dose intravenous methylprednisolone. A discovery cohort of 95 to 100 patients, fewer than 50 with Graves' ophthalmopathy and under 60 with stable Graves' hyperthyroidism, was used to find distinguishing TCR V-J signatures. According to the paper, TCR Vbeta CDR3 sequencing was carried out on 120 to 150 peripheral blood samples, which came from 40 to 45 ophthalmopathy, 70 to 80 hyperthyroidism and about 17 progressor patients. An independent validation cohort of 18 to 20 hyperthyroidism patients and over 15 patients who later progressed to ophthalmopathy tested prospective prediction of ophthalmopathy. Thyroid tissue and blood T-cell repertoires from about six Graves' hyperthyroidism patients were also compared in the study. For training and testing, the 100 or so patients in the discovery cohort were randomly divided in a 7:3 ratio.

Ophthalmopathy patients had moderately to severely active disease, Clinical Activity Score of at least 3, NOSPECS grade of at least 4, and duration under 3 months. Patients with uncontrolled infections, other autoimmune diseases, pregnancy or lactation were excluded. Diagnoses were based on clinical symptoms, serum thyroxine and TRAb, thyroid ultrasound and orbital computed tomography. PBMCs were separated from roughly 9.6 ml of fresh peripheral blood using Ficoll-Paque density gradient centrifugation. Total RNA was extracted using Trizol reagent, and RNA quality was assessed on an Agilent 2100 Bioanalyzer. The TCR beta CDR3 regions were amplified from the RNA transcripts. For the first round of RT-PCR on the TCR CDR3, the HTBI primer set was used together with the Qiagen OneStep RT-PCR kit. The libraries were constructed in a second round of multiplex PCR and then size-selected and purified. Sequencing of the libraries was done on an Illumina HiSeq2000 using paired-end 100 bp reads. As for the original processing: Raw data were processed with SOAPnuke, discarding reads with adapters, uncalled bases, mean Phred below 15, or no exact constant-primer or identifier match. High-quality paired reads were merged using COPE v1.2.5, and each unique nucleotide sequence was defined as a clonotype. MiTCR v1.1 was used to align the clonotypes against IMGT TRBV, TRBD and TRBJ reference segments. Only V-J combinations with frequency above 0.0001, covering approximately 99% of repertoires, were analysed. The TCS score was defined as the ratio of F50 (clonal expansion) to E x V (chaos), calculated using BLOSUM62-based TCRdist between CDR3 peptides within each V-J. Welch's t-statistics and random forest reduced roughly 530 V-J features to roughly 13, which were used in a naive Bayes classifier (R e1071). The public reads were reprocessed in TCRdb via fastp at Q25 and MiXCR, keeping in-frame beta chains. For every CDR3 protein sequence, its rows merge into one entry that carries the most common genes and DNA. The V and J calls follow TCRdb's processing rather than the paper's. This sample lists about 270,000 distinct CDR3 sequences; roughly 22% were detected once. Around 64% of the sample is held by the ten biggest clonotypes.

Here is what the overall study found, with its caveats: Most expanded thyroid clonotypes (frequency above 0.001) were also detected in blood, suggesting blood repertoires may reflect thyroid immune responses. During validation, the model predicted progression to ophthalmopathy a median of about 5.9 months ahead of onset, with just under 71% sensitivity and less than 85% specificity. Ophthalmopathy was separated from stable hyperthyroidism by a 13 V-J signature model, with around 90% sensitivity and 81% to 82% specificity obtained in cross-validation and 80%/75% obtained in testing. No statistical method was used to fix the sample size in advance, and group allocation was not hidden from the investigators.

The sequenced sample was blood. Rearrangement joined TRBV30 to TRBJ1-5, with 8 middle bases fitting TRBD1. The receptor was derived from a man aged 25-45 years with Graves' ophthalmopathy. The DNA is as follows: TGTGCCTGGAGCAGGGGGCCCAATAGCAATCAGCCCCAGCATTTT. Protein translation: CAWSRGPNSNQPQHF.